The source of this T cell receptor beta chain is a study of cytomegalovirus exposure and HLA in healthy donors. A remark on this clone: What it binds is unknown.

Study outcomes and limitations: Sequencing likely generated an artifact that appeared as a cluster of highly shared sequence variants.

V was clipped by 5 bases and J by 8 bases; unmatched bases: 6. Germline CDR1 reads SGHDT; CDR2 reads YYEEEE. The CDR3 is made up of 13 amino acids. The PCR used 60 Vbeta and 13 Jbeta primers. The assay was immunoSEQ multiplex PCR, and TCRdb's table has in-frame clones only and misses some. This sample contains 100,000 to 150,000 clones. The J gene is TRBJ1-2, the V gene TRBV5-6; TRBD1 matches 10 bases. Sequencing was carried out using PBMCs. The source is a man aged 18 to 29 in good health and CMV-seronegative. CDR3 residues: CASRRQGAGGYTF. The DNA for the CDR3 is TGTGCCAGCAGGCGACAGGGGGCTGGAGGCTACACCTTC. Full variable domain (remainder filled in from reference TRBV5-6 and TRBJ1-2): DAGVTQSPTHLIKTRGQQVTLRCSPKSGHDTVSWYQQALGQGPQFIFQYYEEEERQRGNFPDRFSGHQFPNYSSELNVNALLLGDSALYLCASRRQGAGGYTFGSGTRLTVV.